This T cell receptor (beta chain) was observed in a study of tumor-infiltrating lymphocytes in primary liver carcinoma. Whole-study context: All patients, whether men or women, fell within 30 to 69 years of age. Regardless of tissue type, samples showed similar yields of roughly 3.65 to 8 million productive TCRbeta reads.

From roughly 0.45 ug total RNA, TCR beta cDNA was generated with a primer in the constant region. Three nested multiplex PCR rounds, a slightly modified ARM-PCR method, built the TCR beta libraries. Primers for the first two PCR rounds were TRBV1-TRBV30 forward primers and a C-beta reverse primer (about 9 cycles per round). TCRdb redid the calling of the multiplex PCR reads with MiXCR, one entry per CDR3 protein. The sample yields some 180,000 distinct CDR3 sequences, about 55% seen once. Researchers drew blood RNA from unsorted whole blood and extracted germline DNA as well. This clonotype was recorded once. A much larger clone is a single base away; this may be a read error. CDR3 length equals 12 residues. Germline-derived CDR1 and CDR2 are SGHAT and FQNNGV. Trimming took off 5 bases at V and 10 bases at J, with 9 bases between the two ends.

The clonotype comes from a man aged 35 to 55 with primary liver carcinoma and hepatitis B virus infection. The chain couples TRBV11-2 to TRBJ1-6; unclear D gene. Specimen: peripheral blood. The CDR3 loop reads CASSPSGSPLHF. CDR3 bases: TGTGCCAGCAGCCCGAGCGGATCACCCCTCCACTTT. Variable domain in full (rest from reference TRBV11-2 and TRBJ1-6): EAGVAQSPRYKIIEKRQSVAFWCNPISGHATLYWYQQILGQGPKLLIQFQNNGVVDDSQLPKDRFSAERLKGVDSTLKIQPAKLEDSAVYLCASSPSGSPLHFGNGTRLTVT.